Sequencing of this TCR beta chain was carried out in a study of regulatory T cells in long-lasting Graves disease. Stated time point: newly diagnosed GD, antithyroid drugs for less than 3 months. Scientists built the TCR library using RNA that was extracted from PBMCs. With iRepertoire HTBI primers and Arm-PCR of CDR3 regions, TCR beta libraries were built. TCRdb called the multiplex PCR reads again in MiXCR, with one record for every CDR3 protein. The sample lists some 400,000 distinct CDR3 sequences, 14% to 15% occurring once. This CDR3 has 18 residues. V lost 3 bases and J lost 4; bases outside the gene matches: 7. Germline loops: CDR1 MRHNA, CDR2 SNTAGT. This sample was also put to use in a study of T cells in Graves' hyperthyroidism and ophthalmopathy. This second study notes: The study used the HTBI primer set for a first-round RT-PCR of the TCR CDR3.

Material: peripheral blood mononuclear cells (PBMCs), obtained at new diagnosis, from a patient treated with antithyroid drugs. The chain has TRBV6-4 and TRBJ2-3, with 16 bases fitting TRBD2. This sequence was found in a woman in her thirties with Graves disease. CDR3 nucleotide sequence: TGTGCCAGCAGTGAAGCGACCGGGACTAGCGGGAGGGCAGATACGCAGTATTTT. The encoded protein is CASSEATGTSGRADTQYF.